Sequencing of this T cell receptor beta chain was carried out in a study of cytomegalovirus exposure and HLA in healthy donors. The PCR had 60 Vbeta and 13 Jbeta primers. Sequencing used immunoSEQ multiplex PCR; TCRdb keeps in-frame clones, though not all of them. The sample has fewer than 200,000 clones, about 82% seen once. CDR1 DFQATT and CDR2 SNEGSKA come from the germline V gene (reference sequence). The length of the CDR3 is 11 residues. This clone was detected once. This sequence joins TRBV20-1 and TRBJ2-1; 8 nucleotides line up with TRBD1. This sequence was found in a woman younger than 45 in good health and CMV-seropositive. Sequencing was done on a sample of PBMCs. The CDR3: CNPTGADEQFF. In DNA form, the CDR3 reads TGCAATCCGACAGGGGCGGATGAGCAGTTCTTC.